A single sample is the source of the 4 T cell receptor beta chains below, sequenced in a study of blood T cell repertoires in COVID-19. Produced via immunoSEQ multiplex PCR; TCRdb's table is partial and in-frame only. There are a few hundred thousand clones in the sample; approximately 88% occur only once, and over 1.5% lies in the top ten. Sequencing used PBMCs or T cells enriched from blood (not recorded which). These receptors were obtained from a woman between 35 and 50 years old who had recovered from COVID-19.

This CDR3 reads CASSRPLGLQGGEKLFF. The CDR3, as DNA: TGCGCCAGCAGTAGACCCCTGGGGCTACAGGGTGGGGAAAAACTGTTTTTT. V and J are TRBV23-1 and TRBJ1-4, with D possibly TRBD1 on 6 matching bases. TRBV23-1 is given ORF status, its function remaining uncertain. The germline V and J ends were trimmed by 5 bases and 8 bases, with 24 bases remaining between them. The CDR3 is 17 amino acids.

V and J are TRBV12-5 and TRBJ2-7, with 8 bases matching TRBD2. The V and J ends lost 3 bases and 2 bases, in that order; junction bases with no gene match: 3. This CDR3 spans 14 amino acids. Germline CDR1 LGHNT, CDR2 FRNRAP. The CDR3 region is CASGLEAGAYEQYF. For the CDR3, the DNA is TGTGCTAGTGGTTTAGAAGCGGGAGCCTACGAGCAGTACTTC.

V gene TRBV4-3 combines with J gene TRBJ1-1; 7 bases are a match to TRBD1. From germline, CDR1 is LGHNA and CDR2 YSLEER. This CDR3 spans 16 amino acids. J gave up 0 bases and V 1 base, and 5 bases lay outside the gene matches. The CDR3 DNA is TGCGCCAGCAGCCAAGGCCCGGACAGGATGAACACTGAAGCTTTCTTT. Translation gives CASSQGPDRMNTEAFF.

The genes are TRBV5-8 and TRBJ2-3; 10 bases agree with TRBD2. The CDR3 length is 15 residues. Germline lookup yields CDR1 SGHTS and CDR2 YDEGEE. V gave up 3 bases and J gave up 5 bases; unmatched junction bases: 6. CDR3 amino acids: CASSWTAGGLDTQYF. The CDR3 DNA is TGTGCCAGCAGCTGGACAGCGGGGGGGTTAGATACGCAGTATTTT.